Here is one TCR beta chain with its context. As yet, its antigen is unknown. Cells sorted by CD45RO/CCR7/CD25/CD127/CD95/CD27 comprised CD4+ naive, central memory, regulatory and stem cell-like memory cells. Post-sort purity exceeded 95% for all sorted populations. This sample is drawn from a study of beta chain features in type 1 diabetes. Germline trimming cut 7 bases from V and 5 bases from J; bases unmatched to any gene: 5. Germline-derived CDR1 and CDR2 are MNHEY and SMNVEV (reference sequence). This CDR3 spans 13 amino acids. Sequencing targeted expressed TCRB transcripts, as all isolated RNA had been reverse transcribed. Naive, central memory and regulatory T cell samples averaged around 3.3 million reads. Sequencing was performed with immunoSEQ multiplex PCR; in TCRdb, only in-frame clones are kept and a portion is missing. The table lists a few hundred thousand clones, 11% of them singletons.

General study results and limits: Naive, central memory and regulatory TCRB repertoires appeared more similar among patients than healthy donors.

The V and J genes are TRBV27 and TRBJ2-3, with 8 bases lining up with TRBD1. Sample: naive CD4+ T cells from blood. This sequence originates from a woman in her twenties or thirties in good health. CDR3 DNA: TGTGCCAGCATCGGACAGGGACGAGATACGCAGTATTTT. Encoded protein: CASIGQGRDTQYF.